This TCR beta chain was identified in a study of CD8+ T cells in alopecia areata. Whole-study findings and limits: Between patients, shared TCR sequences were less clear than in mice. This was possibly due in part to HLA diversity in the patient population.

The CDR3 has 14 residues. Germline CDR1 reads GTSNPN; CDR2 reads SVGIG (reference sequence). The V end lost 3 bases, the J end lost 6 bases, and 18 bases lay between the germline ends. RNA was isolated and reverse transcribed to cDNA, the sequencing template. Using immunoSEQ multiplex PCR, the repertoire was profiled, and TCRdb retains in-frame clones only, with some absent. The data contain about 98,000 clones, about 40% of them singletons. Turning to this clone: Its antigen is still unknown.

From PBMCs, CD4+ and CD8+ T cells were sorted. This chain uses TRBV30 with TRBJ2-7; a weak D match, TRBD2 (6 bases). Sequencing was done on a sample of CD4+ T cells sorted from blood. The TCR comes from a human donor with alopecia areata. DNA for the CDR3: TGTGCCTGGAGCTCGTCCGGGACTGGACGCGAGCAGTACTTC. Encoded protein: CAWSSSGTGREQYF.